This T cell receptor (beta chain) derives from a study of response to subunit inactivated influenza vaccine. Study-wide points: Seasonal influenza vaccination, on each occasion, was suggested by the authors to recruit few new T cells.

Each CDR3 protein is one row after TCRdb ran MiXCR on the RT-PCR reads. The sample holds around 520,000 distinct CDR3 sequences; around 25% are singletons and the top ten take 1.9%. About this clonotype itself: The antigen remains unidentified.

The receptor comes from a man in his fifties who received an inactivated influenza vaccine. This specimen was CD4+ T cells sorted from PBMCs, taken roughly 5 days after vaccination.

This CDR3 is CATSDPGQGTNEQFF. CDR3 in DNA: TGTGCCACCAGTGATCCGGGACAGGGAACCAATGAGCAGTTCTTC. V and J are TRBV24-1 and TRBJ2-1, with 9 bases fitting TRBD1. J gave up 6 bases and V 3 bases, and 5 bases lay outside the gene matches. Germline-derived CDR1 and CDR2 are KGHDR and SFDVKD. The CDR3 totals 15 residues.